This T cell receptor beta chain was captured by sequencing in a study of T cells in Graves' hyperthyroidism and ophthalmopathy. At least ten counts were recorded for this clonotype. Amplified regions were TCR beta CDR3 sequences from RNA transcripts. First-round RT-PCR of the TCR CDR3 relied on the HTBI primer set. Each CDR3 protein gets one entry after TCRdb re-called the multiplex PCR reads with MiXCR. The sample shows under 400,000 distinct CDR3 sequences, about 13% of them seen only once. Exclusion of patients followed from uncontrolled infection, other autoimmune disease, pregnancy or lactation. Sequences were obtained from blood. The TCR comes from a young woman with Graves' hyperthyroidism.

The CDR3 loop reads CASSLAVNSLDEQFF. CDR3 nucleotides: TGTGCCAGCAGCTTAGCGGTAAATTCCTTGGATGAGCAGTTCTTC. This chain joins TRBV7-6 and TRBJ2-1; D remains unclear. The CDR3 is 15 amino acids. The germline CDR1 and CDR2 sequences are SGHVS and FNYEAQ. With 0 bases removed from V and 8 bases from J, the gap between germline ends came to 14 bases.